This TCR beta chain came from a study of cytomegalovirus exposure and HLA in healthy donors. Turning to this clone: What it binds is unknown.

Germline V lookup: CDR1 SNHLY, CDR2 FYNNEI. The CDR3 totals 14 residues. V trimming: 5 bases; J trimming: 1 base; junction bases outside the gene matches: 4. Use of 60 Vbeta and 13 Jbeta primers characterized the PCR. Some clones are missing from TCRdb's copy, which holds only in-frame ones; the method was immunoSEQ multiplex PCR. The sample contains roughly 130,000 clones, around 84% of which appear only once. Findings and caveats of the study: As a later analysis revealed, the rate of TCR association differed by HLA locus, with DRB1 most and HLA-C fewest. It has been reported that TCR beta sequences accurately predicted the HLA-A and HLA-B alleles of most subjects.

This TCR derives from a man aged 50-60 years in good health and CMV-seronegative. The chain is built from TRBV2 and TRBJ2-5, with TRBD1 matching 7 bases. The sequenced sample was PBMCs. CDR3 loop: CASSYGQVQETQYF. As DNA, the CDR3 is TGTGCCAGCAGTTACGGACAGGTCCAAGAGACCCAGTACTTC.